This record covers a single T cell receptor (beta chain). The antigen remains undetermined. Trimming took 0 bases from V and 6 from J, leaving 7 bases between them. This CDR3 spans 13 amino acids. CDR1 ENHRY and CDR2 SYGVKD come from the germline V gene. These data belong to a study of post-analysis software for immune sequencing data. The wider study: Patients with relapsing-remitting, secondary progressive and progressive-relapsing multiple sclerosis courses were all represented. Study-level findings and limits: There were five or six TRBV segments more frequent in patients than controls, and TRBV5-6, TRBV5-1 and TRBV20-1 were among them. By F measure, strong co-clustering occurred among samples prepared in the same batch. Controls had significantly higher normalized Chao1 diversity than multiple sclerosis patients.

The TCR beta cDNA libraries carried unique molecular identifiers. One entry per CDR3 protein results from TCRdb running MiXCR on the PCR reads. Of some 700,000 distinct CDR3 sequences listed, 55% to 60% were seen once; the top ten hold roughly 12%. The receptor was isolated from a girl aged 2 to 10 with multiple sclerosis. The V gene is TRBV10-3, the J gene TRBJ2-3; D could derive from TRBD1 or TRBD2 (5 bases each). The sample comprised blood. CDR3 loop: CAISESREDTQYF. DNA for the CDR3: TGTGCCATCAGTGAGTCCAGGGAGGATACGCAGTATTTT.